A selection of T cell receptor beta chains follows, all from one sample in a study of OX40 agonist ivuxolimab in advanced cancers. Profiled with immunoSEQ multiplex PCR; TCRdb holds only in-frame clones, not every one. This table has about 63,000 clones, about 81% appearing once. This specimen was CD4+ or CD8+ T cells sorted from blood, taken in a trial of the OX40 agonist ivuxolimab. Every receptor here comes from an adult with an advanced solid tumor such as melanoma, head and neck, liver or kidney cancer. Both conserved end residues are part of each CDR3. A D gene is named only where the DNA matches it firmly. Size is omitted from some rows. Given values are once, few, many or a class for expanded clones.

abundance: .; v_gene: TRBV7-8; j_gene: TRBJ2-1; d_gene: .; CDR3nt: TGTGCCAGCAGCTCGGAGACCTACAATGAGCAGTTCTTC; CDR3aa: CASSSETYNEQFF
abundance: once; v_gene: TRBV2; j_gene: TRBJ1-6; d_gene: .; CDR3nt: TGTGCCAGCAGTAGGGACATAGATAATTCACCCCTCCACTTT; CDR3aa: CASSRDIDNSPLHF
abundance: .; v_gene: TRBV18; j_gene: TRBJ1-3; d_gene: .; CDR3nt: TGTGCCAGCTCACTTACGTCAGGCTCTGGAAACACCATATATTTT; CDR3aa: CASSLTSGSGNTIYF
abundance: .; v_gene: TRBV6-5; j_gene: TRBJ1-1; d_gene: TRBD1; CDR3nt: TGTGCCAGCAGTTACCCGACAGGGGGCGAACGTACTGAAGCTTTCTTT; CDR3aa: CASSYPTGGERTEAFF
abundance: few; v_gene: TRBV20-1; j_gene: TRBJ1-2; d_gene: .; CDR3nt: TGCAGTGCTAGTGTGGGATGGGGCTACACCTTC; CDR3aa: CSASVGWGYTF
abundance: .; v_gene: TRBV5-6; j_gene: TRBJ1-2; d_gene: .; CDR3nt: TGTGCCAGCAGCTCGGGGTCTTCCCTCGGCTACACCTTC; CDR3aa: CASSSGSSLGYTF
abundance: once; v_gene: TRBV6-1; j_gene: TRBJ1-2; d_gene: TRBD1; CDR3nt: TGTGCCAGCAGAAAACAGGGGCGCTATGGCTACACCTTC; CDR3aa: CASRKQGRYGYTF
abundance: .; v_gene: TRBV7-2; j_gene: TRBJ2-1; d_gene: .; CDR3nt: TGTGCCAGCAGCTTAAAGGAGGGACTTTCTGCAAGGGAGCAGTTCTTC; CDR3aa: CASSLKEGLSAREQFF
abundance: .; v_gene: TRBV5-6; j_gene: TRBJ1-1; d_gene: .; CDR3nt: TGTGCCAGCAGCTTGGTTGCTGAAGCTTTCTTT; CDR3aa: CASSLVAEAFF
abundance: once; v_gene: TRBV13; j_gene: TRBJ2-7; d_gene: TRBD1; CDR3nt: TGTGCCAGCAGCCCTCGACAGGGAGCCTACGAGCAGTACTTC; CDR3aa: CASSPRQGAYEQYF
abundance: .; v_gene: TRBV5-1; j_gene: TRBJ1-5; d_gene: .; CDR3nt: TGCGCCAGCAGCTTGGTTCCAGGGGCTGATCAGCCCCAGCATTTT; CDR3aa: CASSLVPGADQPQHF
abundance: few; v_gene: TRBV30; j_gene: TRBJ1-4; d_gene: .; CDR3nt: TGTGCCTGGAGTGTACTAAGGGGCGTCGATGAAAAACTGTTTTTT; CDR3aa: CAWSVLRGVDEKLFF
abundance: .; v_gene: TRBV29-1; j_gene: TRBJ1-2; d_gene: TRBD1; CDR3nt: TGCAGCGTCGCCGGACAGGGTAGGGGAGAGGGCTACACCTTC; CDR3aa: CSVAGQGRGEGYTF
abundance: .; v_gene: TRBV10-2; j_gene: TRBJ1-6; d_gene: .; CDR3nt: TGCGCCAGTAAAGAGGCAGCGCCTAATTCACCCCTCCACTTT; CDR3aa: CASKEAAPNSPLHF
abundance: .; v_gene: TRBV4-1; j_gene: TRBJ2-2; d_gene: .; CDR3nt: TGCGCCAGCAGCCAAGATCTGGCCCCCGGGGAGCTGTTTTTT; CDR3aa: CASSQDLAPGELFF
abundance: .; v_gene: TRBV27; j_gene: TRBJ2-7; d_gene: .; CDR3nt: TGTGCCAGCAGTTTTAGGACAGCCTACTCCTACGAGCAGTACTTC; CDR3aa: CASSFRTAYSYEQYF
abundance: .; v_gene: TRBV5-1; j_gene: TRBJ2-3; d_gene: TRBD1; CDR3nt: TGCGCCAGCAGCGCCGGGACAGACCTTTACACAGATACGCAGTATTTT; CDR3aa: CASSAGTDLYTDTQYF
abundance: .; v_gene: TRBV6-1; j_gene: TRBJ1-1; d_gene: .; CDR3nt: TGTGCCAGCAGTAAACAGATGAACACTGAAGCTTTCTTT; CDR3aa: CASSKQMNTEAFF